This passage covers 11 T cell receptor beta chains from one sample sequenced in a study of blood T cells in healthy people across ages. Alongside a J-beta primer mix, a sample-barcoded 5' primer served in a second PCR lasting roughly 7 to 12 cycles. TCRdb passed the 5' RACE reads through MiXCR, listing each CDR3 protein once. The sample includes 1.5 million to 1.8 million distinct CDR3 sequences, roughly two fifths of them seen just once. Sequencing input: blood. These receptors were collected from a woman aged 18-29 years in good health.

The chain is built from TRBV20-1 and TRBJ1-1, with D possibly matching TRBD1 (6 bases). CDR1 is DFQATT, CDR2 SNEGSKA, per germline (reference sequence). V lost 0 bases, J lost 4 bases, and 12 bases lay in between. There are 14 residues in the CDR3. CDR3 sequence reads: CSARDDRTGTEAFF. The CDR3 coding sequence is TGCAGTGCTAGAGACGACAGGACGGGCACTGAAGCTTTCTTT.

V is TRBV20-1 and J is TRBJ2-1, with 11 bases matching TRBD2. The germline V gene encodes CDR1 DFQATT and CDR2 SNEGSKA (reference sequence). V was clipped by 6 bases and J by 3 bases; unmatched bases: 19. This CDR3 comprises 19 residues. The chain's CDR3 is CSAKDYGTSGLWGYNEQFF. CDR3 sequence (DNA): TGCAGTGCCAAGGATTACGGGACTAGCGGTCTTTGGGGCTACAATGAGCAGTTCTTC.

V usage is TRBV9 and J usage is TRBJ1-2; 7 bases agree with TRBD1. The CDR3 sequence is 13 residues long. Germline trimming cut 6 bases from V and 3 bases from J; bases unmatched to any gene: 5. The germline CDR1 and CDR2 sequences are SGDLS and YYNGEE. The CDR3 sequence: CASTYDRDYGYTF. The CDR3 nucleotides are TGTGCCAGCACCTATGACAGGGACTATGGCTACACCTTC.

This clonotype was detected only a few times. The rearrangement joins TRBV5-1 to TRBJ2-1; 9 positions agree with TRBD1. Unmatched junction bases numbered 21, after V lost 3 bases and J lost 8 bases. CDR1 SGHRS and CDR2 YFSETQ come from the germline V gene. The CDR3 runs 19 residues. The CDR3 DNA is TGCGCCAGCAGCTATTACCCGAAATCCACCGGGACAGGGAACCATGAGCAGTTCTTC. As protein: CASSYYPKSTGTGNHEQFF. The whole variable domain, filled in from reference TRBV5-1 and TRBJ2-1, reads KAGVTQTPRYLIKTRGQQVTLSCSPISGHRSVSWYQQTPGQGLQFLFEYFSETQRNKGNFPGRFSGRQFSNSRSEMNVSTLELGDSALYLCASSYYPKSTGTGNHEQFFGPGTRLTVL.

A few counts support this clonotype. The V gene is TRBV9, the J gene TRBJ1-3; 8 nucleotides align to TRBD1. In germline, CDR1 is SGDLS, CDR2 YYNGEE. Trimming removed 3 bases from V and 4 bases from J; junction bases left unmatched: 18. This CDR3 has 19 residues. CDR3 in amino acids: CASSEPRTGTGSGGNTIYF. The CDR3 bases are TGTGCCAGCAGCGAGCCTCGGACAGGGACTGGTTCGGGAGGAAACACCATATATTTT.

CDR3 in amino acids: CSCRGNTEAFF. The CDR3 DNA sequence: TGCAGTTGTAGGGGAAACACTGAAGCTTTCTTT. V gene TRBV29-1 combines with J gene TRBJ1-1; D is perhaps TRBD1 (5 bases). CDR1 SQVTM and CDR2 ANQGSEA come from the germline V gene. CDR3 size: 11 residues.

This clonotype was seen more than once but under ten times. V gene TRBV5-1 combines with J gene TRBJ2-1; D is possibly TRBD1 (6 bases). Trimming removed 4 bases from V and 2 bases from J, with 16 bases in between. The CDR3 is 16 amino acids. Per the germline V gene, CDR1 is SGHRS and CDR2 is YFSETQ. CDR3 sequence: CASSPQQGPPYNEQFF. CDR3 coding DNA: TGCGCCAGCAGCCCCCAACAGGGCCCACCCTACAATGAGCAGTTCTTC.

The chain carries TRBV3-1 and TRBJ2-2; no reliable D call. From germline, CDR1 is LGHDT and CDR2 YNNKEL (reference sequence). This CDR3 comprises 17 residues. The germline V and J ends were trimmed by 0 bases and 5 bases, with 16 bases remaining between them. The CDR3, as DNA: TGTGCCAGCAGCCAAGAGGGAATGGGAAAATGGACCGGGGAGCTGTTTTTT. Translating gives CASSQEGMGKWTGELFF.

The chain links TRBV5-1 to TRBJ2-5, with 7 bases lining up with TRBD2. The CDR3 has 14 amino acids. Germline V CDR1 and CDR2: SGHRS, YFSETQ. V dropped 3 bases and J dropped 11; count of bases not matched to a gene: 13. CDR3 coding DNA: TGCGCCAGCAGCTCGTCTAGCGGTGGTGATTCGCAGTACTTC. Translation: CASSSSSGGDSQYF.

In DNA, the CDR3 is TGTGCCAGCAGCCCTCGGACTAGCGGGACCACCTACGAGCAGTACTTC. It yields the protein CASSPRTSGTTYEQYF. This chain connects TRBV4-2 to TRBJ2-7, with 12 bases aligning to TRBD2. Germline V lookup: CDR1 LGHNA, CDR2 YNFKEQ. J was trimmed by 2 bases and V by 4 bases; bases with no gene match: 6. This CDR3 contains 16 residues.

The rearrangement joins TRBV20-1 to TRBJ2-3; 12 positions match TRBD2. The germline CDR1 and CDR2 sequences are DFQATT and SNEGSKA (reference sequence). The CDR3 consists of 18 residues. Unmatched junction bases numbered 10, after V lost 3 bases and J lost 0 bases. This CDR3 reads CSASGGKGTSGSTDTQYF. The CDR3 coding sequence is TGCAGTGCTAGCGGAGGAAAAGGGACTAGCGGGAGCACAGATACGCAGTATTTT.